This T cell receptor (beta chain) was profiled in a study of T cells in localized non-small cell lung cancer. Study results and limitations: Median around 62 top-100 tumor clones were shared with paired adjacent lung. Sequencing covered just one tumor region, so heterogeneity cannot be ruled out. Maximal T cell clonality occurred in uninvolved adjacent lung, with tumor ranking below it.

Method: immunoSEQ multiplex PCR; TCRdb's copy keeps in-frame clones and lacks some. The table includes 25,000 to 35,000 clones, around 80% detected once. As concerns this clone: Its antigen is undetermined.

The germline V and J ends were trimmed by 2 bases and 4 bases, with 8 bases remaining between them. Germline V gene data show CDR1 as SQVTM and CDR2 as ANQGSEA. This CDR3 spans 12 amino acids. The receptor comes from a male donor at least 60 years old with stage III squamous cell lung carcinoma. The J gene is TRBJ2-5, the V gene TRBV29-1; D not resolved. The sample in question was peripheral blood, obtained before any cancer treatment. This CDR3 reads CSVERTGETQYF. The CDR3 coding sequence is TGCAGCGTTGAAAGGACGGGAGAGACCCAGTACTTC.